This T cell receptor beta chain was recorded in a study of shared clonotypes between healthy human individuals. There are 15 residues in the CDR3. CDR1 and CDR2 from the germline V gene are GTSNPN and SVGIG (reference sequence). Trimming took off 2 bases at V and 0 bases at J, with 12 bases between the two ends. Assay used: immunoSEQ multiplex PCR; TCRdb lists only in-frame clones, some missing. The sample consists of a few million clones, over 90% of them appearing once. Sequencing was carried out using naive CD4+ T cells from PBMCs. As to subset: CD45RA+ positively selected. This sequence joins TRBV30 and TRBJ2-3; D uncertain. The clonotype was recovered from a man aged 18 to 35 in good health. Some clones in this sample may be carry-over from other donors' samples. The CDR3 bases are TGTGCCTGGAGTAAAGGTCTCCCTAGCACAGATACGCAGTATTTT. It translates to CAWSKGLPSTDTQYF.